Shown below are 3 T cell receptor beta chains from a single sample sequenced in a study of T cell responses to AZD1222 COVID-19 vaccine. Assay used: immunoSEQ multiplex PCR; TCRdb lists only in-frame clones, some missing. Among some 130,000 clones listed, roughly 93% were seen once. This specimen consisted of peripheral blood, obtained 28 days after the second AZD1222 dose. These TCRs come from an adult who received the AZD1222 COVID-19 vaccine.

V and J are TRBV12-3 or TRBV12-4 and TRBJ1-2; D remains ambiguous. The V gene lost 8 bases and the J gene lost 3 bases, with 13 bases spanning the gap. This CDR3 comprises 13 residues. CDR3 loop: CASYRKGYYGYTF. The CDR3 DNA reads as TGTGCCAGCTACAGAAAGGGTTACTATGGCTACACCTTC.

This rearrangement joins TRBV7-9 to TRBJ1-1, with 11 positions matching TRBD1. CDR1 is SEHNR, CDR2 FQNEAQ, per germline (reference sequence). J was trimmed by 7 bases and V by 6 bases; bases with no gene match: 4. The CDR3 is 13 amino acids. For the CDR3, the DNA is TGTGCCAGCAGAGGGGACAGGGGGATTGAAGCTTTCTTT. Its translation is CASRGDRGIEAFF.

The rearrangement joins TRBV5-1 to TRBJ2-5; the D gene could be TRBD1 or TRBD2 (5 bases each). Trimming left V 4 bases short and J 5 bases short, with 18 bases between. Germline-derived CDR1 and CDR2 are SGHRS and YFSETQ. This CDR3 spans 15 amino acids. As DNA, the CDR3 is TGCGCCAGCAGCAATGGGGCCGGGATGGTGGAGACCCAGTACTTC. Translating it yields CASSNGAGMVETQYF. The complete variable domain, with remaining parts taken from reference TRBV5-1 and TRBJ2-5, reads KAGVTQTPRYLIKTRGQQVTLSCSPISGHRSVSWYQQTPGQGLQFLFEYFSETQRNKGNFPGRFSGRQFSNSRSEMNVSTLELGDSALYLCASSNGAGMVETQYFGPGTRLLVL.